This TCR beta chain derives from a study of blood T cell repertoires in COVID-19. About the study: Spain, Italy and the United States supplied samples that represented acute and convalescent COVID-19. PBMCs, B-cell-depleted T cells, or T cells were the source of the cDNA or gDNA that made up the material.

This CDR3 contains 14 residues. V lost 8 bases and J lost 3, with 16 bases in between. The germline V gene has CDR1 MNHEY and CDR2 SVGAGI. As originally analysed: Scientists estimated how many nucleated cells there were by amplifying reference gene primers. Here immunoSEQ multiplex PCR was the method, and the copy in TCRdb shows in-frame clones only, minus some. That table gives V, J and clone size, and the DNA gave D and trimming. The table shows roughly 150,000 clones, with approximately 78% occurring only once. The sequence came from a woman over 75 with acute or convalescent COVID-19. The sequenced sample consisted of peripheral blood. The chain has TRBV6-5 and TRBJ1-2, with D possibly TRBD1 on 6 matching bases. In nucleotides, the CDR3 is TGTGCCAGCTCCGAGGGGGGGGTAGACTATGGCTACACCTTC. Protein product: CASSEGGVDYGYTF.